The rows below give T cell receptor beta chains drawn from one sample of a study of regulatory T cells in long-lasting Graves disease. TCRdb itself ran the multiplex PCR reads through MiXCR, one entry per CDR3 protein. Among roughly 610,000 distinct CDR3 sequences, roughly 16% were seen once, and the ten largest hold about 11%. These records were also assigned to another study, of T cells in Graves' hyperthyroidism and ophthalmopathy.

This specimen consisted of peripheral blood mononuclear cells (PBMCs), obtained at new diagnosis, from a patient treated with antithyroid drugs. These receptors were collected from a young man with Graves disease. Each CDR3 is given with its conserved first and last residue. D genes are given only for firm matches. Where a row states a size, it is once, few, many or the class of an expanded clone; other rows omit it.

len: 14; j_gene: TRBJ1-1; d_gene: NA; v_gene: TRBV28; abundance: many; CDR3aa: CASSSLTGNTEAFF; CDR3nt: TGTGCCAGCAGTTCACTGACAGGGAACACTGAAGCTTTCTTT
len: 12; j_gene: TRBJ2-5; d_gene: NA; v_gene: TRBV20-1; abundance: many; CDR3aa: CSARVVQETQYF; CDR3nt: TGCAGTGCTAGAGTGGTCCAAGAGACCCAGTACTTC
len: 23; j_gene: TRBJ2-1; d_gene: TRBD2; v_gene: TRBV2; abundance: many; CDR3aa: CASLLKPRWGSSTGLDTTREQFF; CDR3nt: TGTGCCAGCTTGCTGAAGCCGAGATGGGGGAGTTCGACGGGACTAGACACAACTAGGGAGCAGTTCTTC
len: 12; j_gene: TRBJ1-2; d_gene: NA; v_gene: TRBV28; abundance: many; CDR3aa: CASSFVPYGYTF; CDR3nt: TGTGCCAGCAGTTTTGTTCCCTATGGCTACACCTTC
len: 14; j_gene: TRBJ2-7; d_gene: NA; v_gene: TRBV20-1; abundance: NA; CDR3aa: CSARPGQVAGEQYF; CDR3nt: TGCAGTGCTAGACCCGGGCAGGTTGCGGGGGAGCAGTACTTC
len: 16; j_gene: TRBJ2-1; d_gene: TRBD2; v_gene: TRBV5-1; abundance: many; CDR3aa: CASSLIAGGRINEQFF; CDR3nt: TGCGCCAGCAGCCTAATAGCGGGAGGGCGAATCAATGAGCAGTTCTTC
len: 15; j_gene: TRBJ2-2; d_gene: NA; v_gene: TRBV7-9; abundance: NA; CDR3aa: CASSLDPLLSGELFF; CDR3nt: TGTGCCAGCAGCTTGGATCCGTTATTGTCCGGGGAGCTGTTTTTT
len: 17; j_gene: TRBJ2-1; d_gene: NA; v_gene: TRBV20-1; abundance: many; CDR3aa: CSARDAEYASSYNEQFF; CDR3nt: TGCAGTGCTAGAGATGCAGAGTATGCTAGCTCCTACAATGAGCAGTTCTTC
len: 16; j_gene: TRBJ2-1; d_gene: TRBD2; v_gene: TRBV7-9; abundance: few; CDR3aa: CASSLLGLAGEKGQFF; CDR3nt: TGTGCCAGCAGCTTATTAGGACTAGCGGGAGAAAAAGGGCAGTTCTTC
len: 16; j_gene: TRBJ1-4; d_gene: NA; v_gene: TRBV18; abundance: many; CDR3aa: CASSPKTQTTNEKLFF; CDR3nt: TGTGCCAGCTCACCAAAGACGCAAACAACTAATGAAAAACTGTTTTTT
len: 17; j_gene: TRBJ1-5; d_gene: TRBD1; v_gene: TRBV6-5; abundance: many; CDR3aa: CASSYGQGGYSNQPQHF; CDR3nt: TGTGCCAGCAGTTACGGGCAGGGGGGATATAGCAATCAGCCCCAGCATTTT